This entry lists 9 T cell receptor beta chains sequenced from one sample in a study of cytotoxic CD8 clonotypes in ibrutinib-treated CLL. Assay: immunoSEQ multiplex PCR; the TCRdb copy retains only in-frame clones and omits some. Found here are 250,000 to 350,000 clones, 65% to 85% of them singletons; the top ten hold roughly 6%. Source: PBMCs, taken at disease progression, from a patient treated with ibrutinib. The receptors come from a human donor with chronic lymphocytic leukemia.

The V gene is TRBV2, the J gene TRBJ1-6, with 7 bases fitting TRBD1. V lost 7 bases, J lost 9 bases, and 9 bases stayed unmatched. CDR3 size: 14 residues. CDR1 and CDR2 from the germline V gene are SNHLY and FYNNEI. The CDR3, as DNA: TGTGCCAGCAACGGACAGGCGGGGCGTTCACCCCTCCACTTT. Encoded protein: CASNGQAGRSPLHF.

This clone was seen just once. The chain uses TRBV5-1 and TRBJ1-2; 9 nucleotides agree with TRBD1. Looked up from germline, CDR1 is SGHRS and CDR2 is YFSETQ. V trimming: 7 bases; J trimming: 0 bases; junction bases outside the gene matches: 13. This CDR3 contains 17 residues. The CDR3 bases are TGCGCCAGCGGACCTAGACAGGGGGAAGAGGCTAACTATGGCTACACCTTC. Protein: CASGPRQGEEANYGYTF.

The chain uses TRBV6-1 and TRBJ1-2, with TRBD1 as a possible D gene (5 bases). The CDR3 has 15 amino acids. Per germline, CDR1 MNHNS and CDR2 SASEGT. V was cut by 3 bases and J by 5 bases, with 16 bases left in between. This CDR3 reads CASSEGVTGRYGYTF. The CDR3, as DNA: TGTGCCAGCAGTGAGGGGGTGACCGGGAGATATGGCTACACCTTC.

In the case of this clone: At one end, the junction sequence differs from germline, possibly due to a read error. The V and J genes are TRBV7-2 and TRBJ2-6; 10 bases are shared with TRBD1. From germline, CDR1 is SGHTA and CDR2 FQGNSA. The CDR3 runs to 19 residues. This CDR3 reads CASSSHGTGEASRANVLTF. DNA of the CDR3: TGTGCCAGCAGCTCCCACGGGACAGGGGAAGCCTCTAGGGCCAACGTCCTGACTTTC.

This clone was seen only once. The chain links TRBV27 to TRBJ2-7; 15 bases agree with TRBD2. The germline V gene has CDR1 MNHEY and CDR2 SMNVEV (reference sequence). J gave up 0 bases and V 5 bases, and 14 bases lay outside the gene matches. This CDR3 is built from 20 residues. The CDR3 DNA reads as TGTGCCAGCAGTCTCCGGACTAGCGGGAGGGCCCTCCAAGGCTCCTACGAGCAGTACTTC. Translation gives CASSLRTSGRALQGSYEQYF.

V gene TRBV19 combines with J gene TRBJ2-1; 9 bases match TRBD1. V was clipped by 5 bases and J by 0 bases; unmatched bases: 11. The CDR3 has 18 amino acids. The germline CDR1 and CDR2 sequences are LNHDA and SQIVND (reference sequence). CDR3 in DNA: TGTGCCAGTAGTCTAGGGACAGGGCATAGAGGCTCCTACAATGAGCAGTTCTTC. This translates into CASSLGTGHRGSYNEQFF.

The chain couples TRBV5-1 to TRBJ1-3; possibly TRBD1 for D (6 bases). Germline loops: CDR1 SGHRS, CDR2 YFSETQ. The CDR3 runs 16 residues. Trimming took off 4 bases at V and 4 bases at J, with 18 bases between the two ends. This chain's CDR3 is CASSPSGTRYGNTIYF. The CDR3 nucleotides read TGCGCCAGCAGCCCCTCCGGGACAAGATACGGAAACACCATATATTTT.

The chain recombines TRBV11-1 with TRBJ2-3, with TRBD2 identical over 10 bases. CDR1 is SGHAT and CDR2 is FQDESV in the germline V gene (reference sequence). The junction had 6 bases not matched to a gene; V was cut back by 5 bases and J by 1 base. CDR3 length: 16 residues. CDR3 protein: CASSETSGFGTDTQYF. The CDR3 nucleotides are TGTGCCAGCAGCGAGACTAGCGGGTTCGGCACAGATACGCAGTATTTT. Together with reference TRBV11-1 and TRBJ2-3, the CDR3 gives the full variable domain: EAEVAQSPRYKITEKSQAVAFWCDPISGHATLYWYRQILGQGPELLVQFQDESVVDDSQLPKDRFSAERLKGVDSTLKIQPAELGDSAMYLCASSETSGFGTDTQYFGPGTRLTVL.

The genes are TRBV5-1 and TRBJ2-7; 7 bases line up with TRBD1. V was clipped by 4 bases and J by 2 bases; unmatched bases: 6. Germline V gene sequence: CDR1 SGHRS, CDR2 YFSETQ. This CDR3 has 14 amino acids. CDR3: CASSPRQGPYEQYF. The CDR3 coding sequence is TGCGCCAGCAGCCCACGACAGGGACCCTACGAGCAGTACTTC.